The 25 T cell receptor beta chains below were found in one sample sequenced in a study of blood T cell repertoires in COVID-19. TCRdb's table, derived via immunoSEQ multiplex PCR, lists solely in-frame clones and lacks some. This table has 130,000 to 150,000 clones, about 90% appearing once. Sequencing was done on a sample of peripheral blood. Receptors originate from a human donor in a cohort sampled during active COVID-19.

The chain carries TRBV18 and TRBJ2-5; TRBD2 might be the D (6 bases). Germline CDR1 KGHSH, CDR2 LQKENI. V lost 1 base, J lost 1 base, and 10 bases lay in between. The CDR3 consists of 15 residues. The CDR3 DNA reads TGTGCCAGCTCACCACAGGAGGGACTCCAAGAGACCCAGTACTTC. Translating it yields CASSPQEGLQETQYF.

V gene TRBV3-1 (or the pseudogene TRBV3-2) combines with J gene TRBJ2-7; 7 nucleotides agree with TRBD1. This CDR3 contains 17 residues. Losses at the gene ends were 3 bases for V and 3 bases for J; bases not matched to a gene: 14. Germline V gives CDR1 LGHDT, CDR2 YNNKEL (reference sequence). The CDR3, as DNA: TGTGCCAGCAGCCACACCGGAGACAGGGTAGAATTCTACGAGCAGTACTTC. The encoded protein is CASSHTGDRVEFYEQYF.

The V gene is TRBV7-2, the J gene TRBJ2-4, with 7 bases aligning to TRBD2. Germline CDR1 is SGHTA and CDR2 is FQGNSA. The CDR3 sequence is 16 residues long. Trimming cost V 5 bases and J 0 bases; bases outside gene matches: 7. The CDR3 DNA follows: TGTGCCAGCAGCGCGGGAGCGACACTAGCCAAAAACATTCAGTACTTC. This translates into CASSAGATLAKNIQYF.

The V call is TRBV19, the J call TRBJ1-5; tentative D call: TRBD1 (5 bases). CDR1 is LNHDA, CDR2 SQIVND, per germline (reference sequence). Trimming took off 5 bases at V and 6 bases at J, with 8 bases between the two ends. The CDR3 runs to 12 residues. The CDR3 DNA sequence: TGTGCCAGTAGTCGGGGGATTCAGCCCCAGCATTTT. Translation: CASSRGIQPQHF.

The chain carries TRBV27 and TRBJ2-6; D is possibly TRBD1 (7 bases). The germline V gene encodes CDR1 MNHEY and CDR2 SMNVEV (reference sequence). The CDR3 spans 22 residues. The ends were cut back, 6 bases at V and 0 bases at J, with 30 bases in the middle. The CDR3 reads CASSPLVNKPTGDFSGANVLTF. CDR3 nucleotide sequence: TGTGCCAGCAGCCCTTTAGTCAACAAGCCTACAGGGGACTTCTCTGGGGCCAACGTCCTGACTTTC.

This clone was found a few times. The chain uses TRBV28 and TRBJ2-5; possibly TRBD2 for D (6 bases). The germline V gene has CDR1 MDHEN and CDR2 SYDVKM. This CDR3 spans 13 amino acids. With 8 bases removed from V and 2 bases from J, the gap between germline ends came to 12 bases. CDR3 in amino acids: CASVIAGQETQYF. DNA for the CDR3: TGTGCCAGCGTCATCGCGGGGCAAGAGACCCAGTACTTC.

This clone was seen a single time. The CDR3 DNA sequence: TGTGCCAGCTGGGAAAGCAGGGGGAATGAGCAGTTCTTC. Protein: CASWESRGNEQFF. V usage is TRBV28 and J usage is TRBJ2-1; TRBD1 matches 7 bases. The CDR3 covers 13 residues. The ends lost 8 bases at V and 7 bases at J; junction bases unmatched: 8. The germline V gene encodes CDR1 MDHEN and CDR2 SYDVKM. The full variable domain, in which reference TRBV28 and TRBJ2-1 provide the parts outside the CDR3, is DVKVTQSSRYLVKRTGEKVFLECVQDMDHENMFWYRQDPGLGLRLIYFSYDVKMKEKGDIPEGYSVSREKKERFSLILESASTNQTSMYLCASWESRGNEQFFGPGTRLTVL.

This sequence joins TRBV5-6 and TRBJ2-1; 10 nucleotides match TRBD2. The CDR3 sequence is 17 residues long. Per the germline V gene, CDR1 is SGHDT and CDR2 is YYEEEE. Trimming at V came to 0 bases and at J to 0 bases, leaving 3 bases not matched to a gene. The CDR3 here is CASSLELAGTSYNEQFF. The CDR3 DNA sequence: TGTGCCAGCAGCTTGGAACTAGCGGGGACCTCCTACAATGAGCAGTTCTTC.

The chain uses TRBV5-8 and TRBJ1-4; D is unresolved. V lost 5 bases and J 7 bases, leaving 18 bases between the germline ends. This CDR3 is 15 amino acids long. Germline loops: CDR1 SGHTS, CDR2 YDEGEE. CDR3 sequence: CASSGVHSGSEKLFF. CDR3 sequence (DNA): TGTGCCAGCAGTGGCGTCCATTCCGGGAGTGAAAAACTGTTTTTT.

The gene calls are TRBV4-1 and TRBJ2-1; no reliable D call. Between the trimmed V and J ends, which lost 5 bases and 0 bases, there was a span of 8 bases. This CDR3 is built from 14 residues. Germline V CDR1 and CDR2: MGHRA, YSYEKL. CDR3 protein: CASSDISSYNEQFF. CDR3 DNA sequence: TGCGCCAGCAGCGATATTAGCTCCTACAATGAGCAGTTCTTC.

CDR3 nucleotide sequence: TGTGCCAGCAGTGAAGGGCTGGGAGGTGACGGGGCCAACGTCCTGACTTTC. It is translated as CASSEGLGGDGANVLTF. The chain uses TRBV2 and TRBJ2-6; perhaps TRBD2 as D (6 bases). The CDR3 sequence is 17 residues long. CDR1 and CDR2 from the germline V gene are SNHLY and FYNNEI. The germline V and J ends were trimmed by 1 base and 4 bases, with 14 bases remaining between them.

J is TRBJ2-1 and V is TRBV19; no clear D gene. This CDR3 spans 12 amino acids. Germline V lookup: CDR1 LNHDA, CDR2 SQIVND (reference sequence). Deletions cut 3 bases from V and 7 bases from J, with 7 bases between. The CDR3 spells CASSMRHNEQFF. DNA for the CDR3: TGTGCCAGTAGTATGAGGCATAATGAGCAGTTCTTC.

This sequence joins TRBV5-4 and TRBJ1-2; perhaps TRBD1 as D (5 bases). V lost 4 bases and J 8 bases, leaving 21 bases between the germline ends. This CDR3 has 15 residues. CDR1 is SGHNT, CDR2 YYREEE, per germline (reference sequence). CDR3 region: CASSLSGGGGWGYTF. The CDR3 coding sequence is TGTGCCAGCAGCCTATCAGGCGGGGGAGGTTGGGGCTACACCTTC.

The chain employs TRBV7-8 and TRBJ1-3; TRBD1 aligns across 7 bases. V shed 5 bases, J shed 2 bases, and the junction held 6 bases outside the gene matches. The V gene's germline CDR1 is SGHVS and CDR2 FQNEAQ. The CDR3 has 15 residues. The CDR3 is CASSPRDSTGNTIYF. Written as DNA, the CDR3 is TGTGCCAGCAGCCCCCGGGACAGCACTGGAAACACCATATATTTT.

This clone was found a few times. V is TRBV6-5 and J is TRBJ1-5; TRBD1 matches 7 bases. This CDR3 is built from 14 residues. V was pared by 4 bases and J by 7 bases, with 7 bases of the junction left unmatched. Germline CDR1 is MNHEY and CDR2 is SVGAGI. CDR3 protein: CASSSRTGGQPQHF. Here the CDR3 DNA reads TGTGCCAGCAGTTCCAGGACAGGAGGCCAGCCCCAGCATTTT.

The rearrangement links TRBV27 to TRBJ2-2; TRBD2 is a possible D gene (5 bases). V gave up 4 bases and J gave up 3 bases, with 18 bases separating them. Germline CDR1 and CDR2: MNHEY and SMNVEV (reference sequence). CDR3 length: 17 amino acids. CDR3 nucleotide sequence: TGTGCCAGCAGTTATCGGATGGGAGCGGAGTACACCGGGGAGCTGTTTTTT. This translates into CASSYRMGAEYTGELFF.

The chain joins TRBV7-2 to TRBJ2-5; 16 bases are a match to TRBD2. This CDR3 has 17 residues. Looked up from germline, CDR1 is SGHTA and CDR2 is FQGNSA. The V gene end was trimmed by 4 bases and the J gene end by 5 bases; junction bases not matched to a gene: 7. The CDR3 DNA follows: TGTGCCAGCAGCTCGGGACTAGCGGGGGGGCAGGGCGAGACCCAGTACTTC. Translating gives CASSSGLAGGQGETQYF.

CDR3 nucleotides: TGTGCCAGCTCACCACGGATATCGGCGGGGGTGAACACCGGGGAGCTGTTTTTT. Protein product: CASSPRISAGVNTGELFF. The chain joins TRBV18 to TRBJ2-2; TRBD2 aligns across 7 bases. This CDR3 has 18 residues. Germline values: CDR1 KGHSH, CDR2 LQKENI. V lost 1 base, J lost 1 base, and 9 bases stayed unmatched.

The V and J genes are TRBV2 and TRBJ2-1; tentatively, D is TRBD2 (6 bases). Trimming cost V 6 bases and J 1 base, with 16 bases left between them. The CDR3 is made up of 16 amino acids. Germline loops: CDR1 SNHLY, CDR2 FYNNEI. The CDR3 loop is CASSAVGRGSYNEQFF. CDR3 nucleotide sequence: TGTGCCAGCAGCGCGGTTGGGCGGGGTTCCTACAATGAGCAGTTCTTC.

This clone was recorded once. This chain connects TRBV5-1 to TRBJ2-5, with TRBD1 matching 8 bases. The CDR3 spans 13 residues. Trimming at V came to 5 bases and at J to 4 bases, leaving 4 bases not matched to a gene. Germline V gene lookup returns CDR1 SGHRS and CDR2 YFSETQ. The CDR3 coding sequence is TGCGCCAGCAGGGCAACAGGGGGAGAGACCCAGTACTTC. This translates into CASRATGGETQYF.

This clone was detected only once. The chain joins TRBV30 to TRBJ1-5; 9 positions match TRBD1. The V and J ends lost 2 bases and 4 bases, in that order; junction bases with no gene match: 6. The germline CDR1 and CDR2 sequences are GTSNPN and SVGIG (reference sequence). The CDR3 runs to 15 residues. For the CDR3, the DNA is TGTGCCTGGAGTCCTGACAGGGGGTTTAATCAGCCCCAGCATTTT. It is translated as CAWSPDRGFNQPQHF.

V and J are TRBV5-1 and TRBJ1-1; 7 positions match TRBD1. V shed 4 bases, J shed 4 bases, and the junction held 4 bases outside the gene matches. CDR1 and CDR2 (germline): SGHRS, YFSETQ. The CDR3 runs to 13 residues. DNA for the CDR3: TGCGCCAGCAGCCCAGGGACAGTCACTGAAGCTTTCTTT. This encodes CASSPGTVTEAFF.

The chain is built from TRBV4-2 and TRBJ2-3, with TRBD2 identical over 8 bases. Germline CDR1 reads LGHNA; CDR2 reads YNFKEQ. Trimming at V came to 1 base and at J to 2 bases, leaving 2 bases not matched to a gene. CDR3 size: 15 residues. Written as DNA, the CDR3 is TGTGCCAGCAGCCAAGGTAGCGGGGACACAGATACGCAGTATTTT. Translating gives CASSQGSGDTDTQYF.

CDR3 sequence (DNA): TGTGCCAACAGCCCTGGACTTGTCTATGGCTACACCTTC. It yields the protein CANSPGLVYGYTF. V gene TRBV28 combines with J gene TRBJ1-2; no clear D. V was shortened by 10 bases and J by 4 bases, with 16 bases between the two germline ends. There are 13 residues in the CDR3. Germline CDR1 MDHEN, CDR2 SYDVKM.

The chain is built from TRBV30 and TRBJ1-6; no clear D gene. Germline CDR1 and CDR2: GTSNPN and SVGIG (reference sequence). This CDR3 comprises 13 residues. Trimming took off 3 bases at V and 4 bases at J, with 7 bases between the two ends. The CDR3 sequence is CAWRELYNSPLHF. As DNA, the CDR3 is TGTGCCTGGAGAGAACTTTATAATTCACCCCTCCACTTT.